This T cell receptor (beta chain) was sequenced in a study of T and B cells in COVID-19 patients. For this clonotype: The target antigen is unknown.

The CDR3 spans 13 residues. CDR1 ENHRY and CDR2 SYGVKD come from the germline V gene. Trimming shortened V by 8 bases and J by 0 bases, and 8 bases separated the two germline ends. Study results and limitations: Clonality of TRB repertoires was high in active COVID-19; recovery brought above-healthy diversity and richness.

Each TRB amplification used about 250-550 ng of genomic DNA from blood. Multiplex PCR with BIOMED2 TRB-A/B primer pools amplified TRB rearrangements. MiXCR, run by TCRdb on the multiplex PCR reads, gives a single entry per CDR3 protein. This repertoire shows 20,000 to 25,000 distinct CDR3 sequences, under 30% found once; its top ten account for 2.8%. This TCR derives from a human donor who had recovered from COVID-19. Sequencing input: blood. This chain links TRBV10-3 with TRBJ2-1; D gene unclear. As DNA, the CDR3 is TGTGCCATCCGAGAGGCCTCCTACAATGAGCAGTTCTTC. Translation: CAIREASYNEQFF.